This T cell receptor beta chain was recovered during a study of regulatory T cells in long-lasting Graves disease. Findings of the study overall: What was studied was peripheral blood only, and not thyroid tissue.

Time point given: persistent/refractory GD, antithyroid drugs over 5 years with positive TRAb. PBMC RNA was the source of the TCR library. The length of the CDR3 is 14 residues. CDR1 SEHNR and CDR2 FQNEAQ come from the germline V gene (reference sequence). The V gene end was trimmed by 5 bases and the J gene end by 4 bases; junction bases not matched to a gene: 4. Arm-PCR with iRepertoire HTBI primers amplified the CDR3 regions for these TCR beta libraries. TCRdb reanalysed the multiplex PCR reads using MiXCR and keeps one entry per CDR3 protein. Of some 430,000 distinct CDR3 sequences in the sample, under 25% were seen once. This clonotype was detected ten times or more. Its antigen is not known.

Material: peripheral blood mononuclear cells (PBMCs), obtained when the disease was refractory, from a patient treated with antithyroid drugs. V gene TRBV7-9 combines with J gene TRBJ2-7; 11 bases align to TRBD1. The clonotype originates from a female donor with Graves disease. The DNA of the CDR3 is TGTGCCAGCAGCAACCGGGACAGGGGGTACGAGCAGTACTTC. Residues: CASSNRDRGYEQYF. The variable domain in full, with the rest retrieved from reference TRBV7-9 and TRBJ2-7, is DTGVSQNPRHKITKRGQNVTFRCDPISEHNRLYWYRQTLGQGPEFLTYFQNEAQLEKSRLLSDRFSAERPKGSFSTLEIQRTEQGDSAMYLCASSNRDRGYEQYFGPGTRLTVT.